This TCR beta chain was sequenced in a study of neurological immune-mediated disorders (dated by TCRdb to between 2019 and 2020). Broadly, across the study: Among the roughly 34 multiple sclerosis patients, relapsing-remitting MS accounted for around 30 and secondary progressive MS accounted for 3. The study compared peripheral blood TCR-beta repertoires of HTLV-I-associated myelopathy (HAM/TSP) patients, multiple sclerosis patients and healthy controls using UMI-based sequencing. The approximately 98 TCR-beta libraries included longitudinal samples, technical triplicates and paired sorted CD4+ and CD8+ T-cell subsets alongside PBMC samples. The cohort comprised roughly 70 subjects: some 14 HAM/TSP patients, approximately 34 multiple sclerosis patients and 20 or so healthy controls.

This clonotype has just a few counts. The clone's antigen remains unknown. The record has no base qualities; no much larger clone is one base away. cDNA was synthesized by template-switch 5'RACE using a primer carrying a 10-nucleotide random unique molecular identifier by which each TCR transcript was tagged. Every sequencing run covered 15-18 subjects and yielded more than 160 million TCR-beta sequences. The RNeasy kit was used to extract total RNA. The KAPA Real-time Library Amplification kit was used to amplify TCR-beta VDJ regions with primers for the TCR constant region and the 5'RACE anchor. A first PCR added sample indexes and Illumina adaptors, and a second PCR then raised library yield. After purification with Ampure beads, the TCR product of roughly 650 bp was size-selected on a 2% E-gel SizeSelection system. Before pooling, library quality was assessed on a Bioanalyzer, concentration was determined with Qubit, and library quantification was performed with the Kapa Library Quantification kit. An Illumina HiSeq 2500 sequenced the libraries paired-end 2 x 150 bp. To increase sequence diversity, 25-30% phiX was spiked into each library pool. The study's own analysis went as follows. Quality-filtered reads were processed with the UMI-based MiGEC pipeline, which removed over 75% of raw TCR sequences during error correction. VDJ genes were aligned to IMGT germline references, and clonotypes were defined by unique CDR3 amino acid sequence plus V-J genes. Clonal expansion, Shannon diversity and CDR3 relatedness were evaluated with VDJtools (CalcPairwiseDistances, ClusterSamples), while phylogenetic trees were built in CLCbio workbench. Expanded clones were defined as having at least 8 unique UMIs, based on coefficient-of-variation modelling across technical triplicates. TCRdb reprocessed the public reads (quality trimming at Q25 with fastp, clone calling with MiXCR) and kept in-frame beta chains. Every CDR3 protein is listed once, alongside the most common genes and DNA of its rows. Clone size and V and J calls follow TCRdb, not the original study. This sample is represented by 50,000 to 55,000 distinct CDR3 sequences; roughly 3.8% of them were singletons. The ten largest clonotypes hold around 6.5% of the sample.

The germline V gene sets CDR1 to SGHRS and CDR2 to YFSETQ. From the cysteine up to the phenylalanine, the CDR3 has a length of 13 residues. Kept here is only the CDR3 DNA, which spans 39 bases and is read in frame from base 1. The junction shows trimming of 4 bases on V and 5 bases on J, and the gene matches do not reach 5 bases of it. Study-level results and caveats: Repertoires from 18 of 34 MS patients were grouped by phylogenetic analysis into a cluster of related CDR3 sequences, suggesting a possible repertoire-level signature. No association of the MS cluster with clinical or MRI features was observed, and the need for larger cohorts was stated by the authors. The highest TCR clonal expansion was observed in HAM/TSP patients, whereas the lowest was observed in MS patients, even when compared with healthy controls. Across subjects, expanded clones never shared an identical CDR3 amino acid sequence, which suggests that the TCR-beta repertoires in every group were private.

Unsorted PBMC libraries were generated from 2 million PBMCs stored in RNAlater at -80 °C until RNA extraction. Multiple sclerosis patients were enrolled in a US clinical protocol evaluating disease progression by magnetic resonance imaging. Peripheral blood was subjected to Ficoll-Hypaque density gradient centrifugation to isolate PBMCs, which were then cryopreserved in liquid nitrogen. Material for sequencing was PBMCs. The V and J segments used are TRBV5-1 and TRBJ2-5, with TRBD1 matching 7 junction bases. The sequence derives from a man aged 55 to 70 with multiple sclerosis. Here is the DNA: TGCGCCAGCAGCCGGGACAGAAGGGAGACCCAGTACTTC. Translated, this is CASSRDRRETQYF.